These T cell receptor beta chains were read from a single sample in a study of T-cell memory formation after mild COVID-19. TCRdb recomputed calls from the 5' RACE reads with MiXCR, one row per CDR3 protein. The data show 580,000 or so distinct CDR3 sequences, with roughly 17% seen just once and about 8.1% held by the top ten. Material for sequencing was PBMCs or a T cell subset sorted from them (not recorded which). Receptors originate from an adult woman who had mild COVID-19 (a few samples of this study predate the infection). Cell type and time point are not known. CDR3s include the opening cysteine and the closing phenylalanine or tryptophan. D genes are given only for firm matches. Size is stated for part of the rows, as once, few or many counts, or as a class when the clone is expanded.

j_call d_call v_call clone_size cdr3_aa cdr3_nt
TRBJ2-7 - TRBV7-2 - CASSLEMSYEQYF TGTGCCAGCAGCTTAGAAATGTCCTACGAGCAGTACTTC
TRBJ2-2 - TRBV12-3/TRBV12-4 many CASSLDSNTGELFF TGCGCCAGCAGCTTGGACAGTAACACCGGGGAGCTGTTTTTT
TRBJ2-3 - TRBV20-1 few CSARATGRGDTQYF TGCAGTGCTAGAGCAACAGGGAGGGGCGATACGCAGTATTTT
TRBJ2-1 - TRBV12-3/TRBV12-4 many CASSLAAAGEQFF TGTGCCAGCAGTTTAGCGGCAGCGGGTGAGCAGTTCTTC
TRBJ1-6 - TRBV9 - CASSVEGGYSPLHF TGTGCCAGCAGCGTGGAGGGGGGTTATTCACCCCTCCACTTT
TRBJ2-5 - TRBV9 - CASSVDRTQETQYF TGTGCCAGCAGCGTGGACCGCACTCAAGAGACCCAGTACTTC
TRBJ2-3 TRBD2 TRBV3-1 - CASSRSGGRTDTQYF TGTGCCAGCAGCCGTAGCGGGGGGCGCACAGATACGCAGTATTTT
TRBJ2-1 - TRBV5-1 - CASSLVVQRNEQFF TGCGCCAGCAGCTTGGTGGTCCAAAGGAATGAGCAGTTCTTC
TRBJ2-3 TRBD2 TRBV4-1 many CASSQEGLAGKDTQYF TGCGCCAGCAGCCAAGAGGGACTAGCGGGGAAGGATACGCAGTATTTT
TRBJ2-5 TRBD1 TRBV4-1 - CASSRGRARGLGETQYF TGCGCCAGCAGCCGGGGACGGGCAAGGGGGCTTGGGGAGACCCAGTACTTC
TRBJ2-5 TRBD2 TRBV5-1 - CASSPSLARGETQYF TGCGCCAGCAGCCCCTCACTAGCGAGAGGGGAGACCCAGTACTTC
TRBJ2-7 - TRBV2 - CASSGVSEQYF TGTGCCAGCAGTGGAGTTTCCGAGCAGTACTTC
TRBJ1-6 - TRBV3-1 - CASSQGISPLHF TGTGCCAGCAGCCAAGGGATATCACCCCTCCACTTT
TRBJ2-7 TRBD1 TRBV9 few CASGTEYEQYF TGTGCCAGCGGGACAGAATACGAGCAGTACTTC
TRBJ2-1 - TRBV7-9 few CASSRAIWDALSNEQFF TGTGCCAGCAGCAGGGCGATTTGGGACGCCCTCTCGAATGAGCAGTTCTTC
TRBJ2-7 - TRBV28 - CASSLSRAPARHSSYEQYF TGTGCCAGCAGTCTCTCCCGGGCCCCAGCTCGCCACAGCTCCTACGAGCAGTACTTC
TRBJ1-2 - TRBV5-6 few CASSPVRDNYGYTF TGTGCCAGCAGCCCGGTGAGGGATAACTATGGCTACACCTTC
TRBJ2-7 - TRBV5-1 - CASSVSGGASSYEQYF TGCGCCAGCAGCGTTAGTGGTGGAGCGAGCTCCTACGAGCAGTACTTC
TRBJ1-1 - TRBV12-3/TRBV12-4 many CASSGLRQSTGNTEAFF TGTGCCAGCAGTGGTCTTCGACAGAGTACGGGAAACACTGAAGCTTTCTTT
TRBJ1-5 - TRBV28 - CASKQQGSLRSNQPQHF TGTGCCAGCAAACAACAGGGCTCCCTAAGGAGCAATCAGCCCCAGCATTTT
TRBJ2-1 TRBD2 TRBV2 - CASRSHGGTYTNEQFF TGTGCCAGCAGGTCCCACGGGGGGACCTACACCAATGAGCAGTTCTTC
TRBJ2-3 - TRBV5-1 few CASSLGPGGTDTQYF TGCGCCAGCAGCTTGGGACCGGGCGGCACAGATACGCAGTATTTT
TRBJ2-5 - TRBV2 few CASIGIVGLAEETQYF TGTGCCAGCATCGGGATTGTAGGACTTGCCGAAGAGACCCAGTACTTC
TRBJ2-1 - TRBV5-1 few CASSLANPGVRSYNEQFF TGCGCCAGCAGCTTGGCCAACCCCGGGGTAAGGTCCTACAATGAGCAGTTCTTC
TRBJ1-6 - TRBV6-1 few CASSYNSPLHF TGTGCCAGCAGCTATAATTCACCCCTCCACTTT
TRBJ2-2 TRBD2 TRBV15 many CATSRGGTSGATGELFF TGTGCCACCAGCAGAGGAGGGACTAGCGGAGCCACCGGGGAGCTGTTTTTT
TRBJ2-7 - TRBV29-1 - CSVLSYEQYF TGCAGCGTCCTCTCCTACGAGCAGTACTTC
TRBJ2-1 - TRBV7-2 - CASSLERPNYNEQFF TGTGCCAGCAGCTTAGAGAGACCAAACTACAATGAGCAGTTCTTC
TRBJ1-1 - TRBV5-5 few CASRAVPGDTEAFF TGTGCCAGCCGGGCGGTCCCGGGGGACACTGAAGCTTTCTTT
TRBJ2-1 - TRBV20-1 - CSVVVGNEQFF TGCAGTGTAGTAGTGGGCAATGAGCAGTTCTTC
TRBJ2-1 - TRBV24-1 few CATSEPLDGQAPYNEQFF TGTGCCACCAGTGAACCCCTTGATGGGCAGGCCCCCTACAATGAGCAGTTCTTC
TRBJ2-3 TRBD2 TRBV27 - CASSVTGGPLLSQYF TGTGCCAGCAGTGTAACGGGAGGCCCTCTTCTTTCGCAGTATTTT
TRBJ1-6 - TRBV9 few CASSADSNSPLHF TGTGCCAGCAGCGCGGACAGTAATTCACCCCTCCACTTT
TRBJ2-6 - TRBV4-3 few CASSQIQDSNSGANVLTF TGCGCCAGCAGCCAAATCCAAGACAGCAACTCTGGGGCCAACGTCCTGACTTTC
TRBJ2-2 TRBD2 TRBV5-1 - CASSFVAPGGPGTGELFF TGCGCCAGCAGCTTCGTTGCTCCGGGAGGCCCGGGGACCGGGGAGCTGTTTTTT
TRBJ2-7 TRBD1 TRBV27 few CASSFSPPRGHEQYF TGTGCCAGCAGTTTTTCCCCGCCAAGGGGGCACGAGCAGTACTTC
TRBJ1-1 - TRBV7-6 - CASSFNQWNTEAFF TGTGCCAGCAGCTTTAATCAGTGGAACACTGAAGCTTTCTTT
TRBJ2-7 - TRBV7-7 many CASSPIVRQAGSYEQYF TGTGCCAGCAGCCCCATCGTTAGGCAGGCGGGCTCCTACGAGCAGTACTTC
TRBJ1-2 TRBD1 TRBV9 - CASSEGTGEIHGYTF TGTGCCAGCAGCGAGGGGACAGGGGAAATTCATGGCTACACCTTC
TRBJ1-1 TRBD1 TRBV29-1 few CSASSGQGAEAFF TGCAGCGCGTCCTCGGGACAGGGTGCTGAAGCTTTCTTT
TRBJ2-2 TRBD1 TRBV6-4 - CASSATGSHSGELFF TGTGCCAGCAGTGCGACAGGGTCTCATTCCGGGGAGCTGTTTTTT
TRBJ2-3 - TRBV15 - CATSFKTTDTQYF TGTGCCACCAGCTTTAAGACCACAGATACGCAGTATTTT
TRBJ1-6 - TRBV12-3/TRBV12-4 - CASSLPGGRSPLHF TGTGCCAGCAGTTTACCGGGGGGTAGATCACCCCTCCACTTT
TRBJ2-5 - TRBV5-6 - CASSLGGRPRETQYF TGTGCCAGCAGCTTGGGCGGCAGACCTCGGGAGACCCAGTACTTC
TRBJ1-2 - TRBV12-3/TRBV12-4 few CASSLVRGRGYTF TGTGCCAGCAGTTTAGTGAGGGGCCGTGGCTACACCTTC
TRBJ2-6 - TRBV7-9 few CASRTEEAGANVLTF TGTGCCAGCAGAACGGAGGAGGCTGGGGCCAACGTCCTGACTTTC
TRBJ2-3 - TRBV3-1 many CASSQERLGTSTDTQYF TGTGCCAGCAGCCAAGAGCGGCTCGGGACTAGCACAGATACGCAGTATTTT
TRBJ2-7 TRBD2 TRBV20-1 few CSARGTSGRSEQYF TGCAGTGCTCGAGGGACTAGCGGGAGATCCGAGCAGTACTTC